This TCR beta chain was observed in a study of blood T cell repertoires in COVID-19. Study-level information: Samples representing acute and convalescent COVID-19 were sourced from the United States, Italy and Spain. From T cells, B-cell-depleted T cells, or PBMCs came the material, which was cDNA or gDNA.

Authors' methods: Estimation of nucleated cell counts was performed using reference gene primer amplification. Sequenced by immunoSEQ multiplex PCR; TCRdb stores in-frame clones only, minus some. V and J calls and clone size are as listed in that table; D and trimming were resolved from the DNA. The table includes roughly 500,000 clones, roughly 88% detected once. Germline CDR1 is MNHEY and CDR2 is SMNVEV (reference sequence). The CDR3 covers 16 residues. Trimming cost V 4 bases and J 0 bases; bases outside gene matches: 3. Sequenced sample: peripheral blood. The chain recombines TRBV27 with TRBJ2-7; TRBD2 agrees at 13 bases. This TCR derives from a human donor in a cohort sampled during active COVID-19. The CDR3 loop reads CASSSRTSGSSYEQYF. In nucleotides, the CDR3 is TGTGCCAGCAGTTCTAGGACTAGCGGGAGCTCCTACGAGCAGTACTTC.